These T cell receptor beta chains were read from a single sample in a study of beta chain features in type 1 diabetes. TCRdb's table, derived via immunoSEQ multiplex PCR, lists solely in-frame clones and lacks some. The sample contains 150,000 or so clones, about a tenth of which appear only once. Sample: central memory CD4+ T cells from blood. The origin of the receptors is a man aged 18-30 years in good health. Each CDR3 is given with its conserved first and last residue. D genes are given only for firm matches. Only some rows state a clone size, as once, few, many or a class for expanded clones.

J gene,clone size,D gene,V gene,CDR3 protein,CDR3 DNA
TRBJ1-5,.,TRBD1,TRBV7-9,CASSLYGTGVNQPQHF,TGTGCCAGCAGCCTGTACGGGACAGGGGTTAATCAGCCCCAGCATTTT
TRBJ1-6,.,.,TRBV7-6,CASSQGQGRNSPLHF,TGTGCCAGCAGCCAGGGGCAGGGACGGAATTCACCCCTCCACTTT
TRBJ1-6,few,.,TRBV6-5,CASTEGGGNSPLHF,TGTGCCAGCACCGAGGGGGGAGGGAATTCACCCCTCCACTTT
TRBJ2-7,few,.,TRBV9,CASSPTARDYEQYF,TGTGCCAGCAGCCCCACAGCCAGGGACTACGAGCAGTACTTC
TRBJ2-5,few,TRBD1,TRBV11-2,CASSFWGQGAETQYF,TGTGCCAGCAGCTTTTGGGGACAGGGGGCAGAGACCCAGTACTTC
TRBJ2-1,few,TRBD2,TRBV2,CASTGLAGGNEQFF,TGTGCCAGCACCGGACTAGCGGGGGGCAATGAGCAGTTCTTC
TRBJ2-1,.,.,TRBV18,CASPRGSHFNEQFF,TGTGCCAGTCCGCGGGGCTCCCATTTCAATGAGCAGTTCTTC
TRBJ1-6,.,.,TRBV4-3,CASSRTGNSPLHF,TGCGCCAGCAGCCGGACGGGGAATTCACCCCTCCACTTT
TRBJ1-5,few,.,TRBV29-1,CSVGPGGNQPQHF,TGCAGCGTTGGGCCAGGGGGCAATCAGCCCCAGCATTTT
TRBJ2-3,.,TRBD2,TRBV11-2,CASSSSSGGVGTQYF,TGTGCCAGCAGCTCTTCTAGCGGGGGTGTCGGGACGCAGTATTTT
TRBJ2-7,once,TRBD2,TRBV7-6,CASSSGGSGHYEQYF,TGTGCCAGCAGCTCCGGTGGTAGCGGGCACTACGAGCAGTACTTC
TRBJ2-7,.,.,TRBV4-3,CASSQGAFFYEQYF,TGCGCCAGCAGCCAAGGCGCCTTCTTCTACGAGCAGTACTTC
TRBJ2-2,few,TRBD2,TRBV7-3,CASSLTGPIAGGTGELFF,TGTGCCAGCAGCTTAACGGGCCCAATAGCGGGAGGCACCGGGGAGCTGTTTTTT
TRBJ1-4,.,TRBD1,TRBV5-6,CASSQTTQGANWRSEKLFF,TGTGCCAGCAGCCAAACCACACAGGGGGCAAACTGGAGGTCCGAAAAACTGTTTTTT
TRBJ1-6,.,TRBD1,TRBV6-6,CASSSDRGGSPLHF,TGTGCCAGCAGTTCTGACAGGGGAGGGTCACCCCTCCACTTT
TRBJ2-5,.,.,TRBV2,CASRWERETQYF,TGTGCCAGCCGCTGGGAGCGGGAGACCCAGTACTTC
TRBJ1-5,few,.,TRBV19,CASSLEGHSNQPQHF,TGTGCCAGTAGCCTCGAAGGACATAGCAATCAGCCCCAGCATTTT
TRBJ2-7,few,.,TRBV11-2,CASSLAPGQYYEQYF,TGTGCCAGCAGCTTAGCCCCCGGACAGTACTACGAGCAGTACTTC
TRBJ2-5,few,TRBD1,TRBV7-3,CASSPGTGGETQYF,TGTGCCAGCAGCCCAGGGACAGGGGGCGAGACCCAGTACTTC
TRBJ2-5,.,.,TRBV7-8,CASSLVGSGQPQETQYF,TGTGCCAGCAGCTTAGTTGGTTCGGGACAACCGCAAGAGACCCAGTACTTC
TRBJ1-3,few,.,TRBV7-2,CASSSGLSSGNTIYF,TGTGCCAGCAGCTCGGGACTTAGCTCTGGAAACACCATATATTTT
TRBJ1-2,.,TRBD1,TRBV11-2,CASSLDRNYGYTF,TGTGCCAGCAGCTTGGACAGGAACTATGGCTACACCTTC
TRBJ2-2,.,.,TRBV10-3,CAISESRAENTGELFF,TGTGCCATCAGTGAGTCGAGGGCAGAGAACACCGGGGAGCTGTTTTTT
TRBJ2-2,.,.,TRBV7-2,CASSQRTLAVGELFF,TGTGCCAGCAGCCAGCGGACTCTAGCCGTCGGGGAGCTGTTTTTT
TRBJ1-2,few,TRBD1,TRBV5-6,CASSFGDRGGGYTF,TGTGCCAGCAGCTTCGGGGACAGGGGAGGAGGCTACACCTTC
TRBJ1-6,few,TRBD1,TRBV6-5,CASKRSGGNNSPLHF,TGTGCCAGCAAAAGGTCAGGGGGTAATAATTCACCCCTCCACTTT
TRBJ1-1,few,.,TRBV7-2,CASSLKRQLGEAFF,TGTGCCAGCAGCTTAAAACGACAGTTAGGTGAAGCTTTCTTT
TRBJ1-1,.,.,TRBV6-6,CASSYSRGNTEAFF,TGTGCCAGCAGTTACTCCAGGGGGAACACTGAAGCTTTCTTT
TRBJ2-5,.,.,TRBV7-9,CASSLGQQETQYF,TGTGCCAGCAGCTTAGGGCAACAAGAGACCCAGTACTTC
TRBJ2-1,few,TRBD1,TRBV29-1,CSVEETGGLEQFF,TGCAGCGTTGAAGAGACAGGGGGCCTAGAGCAGTTCTTC
TRBJ2-3,few,.,TRBV10-1,CASSEAGADTQYF,TGCGCCAGCAGTGAGGCAGGGGCAGATACGCAGTATTTT
TRBJ2-7,few,TRBD1,TRBV7-6,CASSFEDRAHEQYF,TGTGCCAGCAGCTTTGAGGACAGGGCGCACGAGCAGTACTTC
TRBJ1-2,few,TRBD1,TRBV7-3,CASSLVRDSGYTF,TGTGCCAGCAGCTTAGTCCGGGACAGTGGCTACACCTTC
TRBJ2-1,.,TRBD2,TRBV11-2,CASSLARGGRSYNEQFF,TGTGCCAGCAGCTTAGCCCGGGGGGGACGCTCCTACAATGAGCAGTTCTTC
TRBJ1-5,few,.,TRBV5-6,CASSLGGSQPQHF,TGTGCCAGCAGCTTGGGAGGGAGTCAGCCCCAGCATTTT
TRBJ2-1,.,.,TRBV10-3,CAISESGLLSGNEQFF,TGTGCCATCAGTGAGTCTGGGCTGCTTTCGGGGAATGAGCAGTTCTTC
TRBJ2-1,few,TRBD1,TRBV5-1,CASSRTGGLDEQFF,TGCGCCAGCAGCCGGACAGGAGGATTGGATGAGCAGTTCTTC
TRBJ2-7,.,TRBD2,TRBV7-8,CASSPIAGVTYEQYF,TGTGCCAGCAGCCCCATAGCGGGGGTTACCTACGAGCAGTACTTC
TRBJ1-5,.,.,TRBV6-1,CASSDVFNQPQHF,TGTGCCAGCAGTGACGTTTTCAATCAGCCCCAGCATTTT
TRBJ2-4,.,TRBD1,TRBV11-3,CASSLGQGYLQYF,TGTGCCAGCAGCTTAGGACAGGGGTATCTTCAGTACTTC
TRBJ2-5,.,TRBD1,TRBV5-1,CASSLPTGGETQYF,TGCGCCAGCAGCTTGCCCACAGGGGGCGAGACCCAGTACTTC
TRBJ2-7,.,TRBD1,TRBV25-1,CATSGTGYYEQYF,TGTGCCACCTCCGGGACAGGTTACTACGAGCAGTACTTC
TRBJ2-7,few,TRBD1,TRBV6-5,CASSQGQGTYEQYF,TGTGCCAGCAGCCAGGGACAGGGGACCTACGAGCAGTACTTC
TRBJ2-2,many,.,TRBV29-1,CSVYLSGTGELFF,TGCAGCGTTTACCTCTCGGGCACCGGGGAGCTGTTTTTT
TRBJ2-2,.,TRBD1,TRBV6-1,CASRGTAPGELFF,TGTGCCAGCAGAGGGACAGCACCCGGGGAGCTGTTTTTT
TRBJ2-3,many,TRBD2,TRBV7-9,CASRPAGRTDTQYF,TGTGCCAGCAGACCAGCGGGACGCACAGATACGCAGTATTTT
TRBJ1-5,many,TRBD1,TRBV4-3,CASSQDRTGGQPQHF,TGCGCCAGCAGCCAAGATAGAACAGGGGGACAGCCCCAGCATTTT
TRBJ2-1,many,TRBD2,TRBV7-9,CASSPTSGGPGGQFF,TGTGCCAGCAGCCCGACTAGCGGGGGCCCCGGCGGGCAGTTCTTC
TRBJ2-5,.,.,TRBV9,CASSPREGRETQYF,TGTGCCAGCAGCCCCCGAGAGGGAAGGGAGACCCAGTACTTC
TRBJ2-5,.,.,TRBV4-1,CASSQDWRGGGETQYF,TGCGCCAGCAGCCAAGATTGGAGGGGGGGCGGGGAGACCCAGTACTTC
TRBJ2-7,few,.,TRBV11-2,CASSPQQGSYEQYF,TGTGCCAGCAGCCCACAACAGGGCTCCTACGAGCAGTACTTC
TRBJ2-5,.,TRBD2,TRBV5-8,CASSPSRGLAGHQETQYF,TGTGCCAGCAGCCCCAGTAGGGGGCTAGCGGGGCACCAAGAGACCCAGTACTTC
TRBJ1-1,.,.,TRBV19,CASRLAGHNTEAFF,TGTGCCAGTCGCCTCGCAGGGCATAACACTGAAGCTTTCTTT
TRBJ2-7,.,.,TRBV6-6,CASSYSRDEQYF,TGTGCCAGCAGTTACTCTCGTGACGAGCAGTACTTC
TRBJ2-2,few,TRBD1,TRBV10-2,CASRSGTGYTGELFF,TGCGCCAGCAGATCCGGGACAGGGTACACCGGGGAGCTGTTTTTT